The TCR beta chain under discussion was sequenced for a study of cytomegalovirus exposure and HLA in healthy donors. Unrecorded immune exposures were likely, despite nominal health at sampling. PCR employed 60 Vbeta and 13 Jbeta primers. The assay was immunoSEQ multiplex PCR, and TCRdb's table has in-frame clones only and misses some. The sample consists of 130,000 or so clones, 70% to 75% of them appearing once. About this clone: Its specificity is not known.

The study, taken as a whole, reports: A missense DCLRE1C variant was associated with V- and J-gene trimming of TCR beta chains in a later analysis, and an independent cohort replicated the association.

The ends were cut back, 0 bases at V and 6 bases at J, with 12 bases in the middle. Germline CDR1 is LNHDA and CDR2 is SQIVND (reference sequence). This CDR3 comprises 15 residues. The sequenced material came from PBMCs. This TCR came from a male donor in good health and CMV-seronegative. The J gene is TRBJ1-5, the V gene TRBV19; D unclear. The DNA for the CDR3 is TGTGCCAGTAGTATAGATCCTCGACAAACTCAGCCCCAGCATTTT. It codes for CASSIDPRQTQPQHF.